This TCR beta chain was sequenced during a study of blood T cell repertoires in COVID-19 (dated by TCRdb to the early 2020s). For the study in its entirety: Samples from collaborators originated in the United States, Italy and Spain and spanned both the acute and convalescent phases of COVID-19. The prospective study material was composed of cDNA or gDNA derived from T cells, B-cell-depleted T cells, or PBMCs. Subjects who had been exposed to COVID-19, were actively infected with it, or had recovered from it provided the deeply sampled blood TCRbeta repertoires that made up the dataset. The repertoires were released in a freely available public database meant as a resource for research on the immune response to SARS-CoV-2. Samples came from the ongoing ImmuneRACE study (first 160 participants) plus 1,254 subjects from 6 global collaborators. Nearly every sample came with metadata listing a de-identified subject ID, COVID-19 status, age in years and sex. Where HLA class I and class II types were available, the types were taken from metadata supplied by the sample provider, not from assay-based typing.

The germline V gene yields SGHRS for CDR1 and YFSETQ for CDR2. The CDR3 measures 17 amino acids from cysteine to phenylalanine. The only DNA kept is the CDR3, 51 bases in frame from the first base. The junction shows trimming of 5 bases on V and 1 base on J, plus 18 bases between the germline ends. The paper as a whole reports these results and caveats: Clinical and demographic metadata were provided uncurated, with the amount varying by source and participant.

Regarding this clone: There is no known antigen for this receptor. No base qualities exist here, and no much larger clone lies one base off it.

The collaborating institutions used their own protocols to collect whole blood in K2EDTA tubes. Collaborator samples were shipped for TCRbeta analysis as frozen whole blood, isolated PBMCs, or DNA extracted from either sample type. The immunoSEQ Assay, a bias-controlled multiplex PCR, was used to amplify TCRbeta CDR3 regions from genomic DNA. As for the original processing: Nucleated cell counts per sample were estimated from amplification of reference gene primers within the assay. Sequence reads were collapsed and filtered to measure the absolute abundance of every unique TCRbeta CDR3 rearrangement. For each sample, productive Simpson clonality was calculated by taking the square root of Simpson's diversity index across productive rearrangements. TCRdb retrieved this table from immuneACCESS and kept in-frame rearrangements only. Not all clones are present; in checked studies, unresolved V genes account for under half, and no reason is known for the remainder. That table gives V, J and clone size, and the DNA gave D and trimming. In all, the sample holds about 330,000 clones, and roughly 85% of those were seen once. The ten largest clones capture 7.2% of the sample.

The TCR sequence derives from a human donor in a cohort sampled during active COVID-19. The chain is encoded by TRBV5-1 joined to TRBJ2-2; no D gene can be assigned with confidence. Sequencing was done on a sample of peripheral blood. The DNA is as follows: TGCGCCAGCAGACACTCCGAGGTGATGTTGAACACCGGGGAGCTGTTTTTT. Its protein product is CASRHSEVMLNTGELFF. The full variable domain, completed from the reference TRBV5-1 and TRBJ2-2 proteins outside the CDR3, reads KAGVTQTPRYLIKTRGQQVTLSCSPISGHRSVSWYQQTPGQGLQFLFEYFSETQRNKGNFPGRFSGRQFSNSRSEMNVSTLELGDSALYLCASRHSEVMLNTGELFFGEGSRLTVL.